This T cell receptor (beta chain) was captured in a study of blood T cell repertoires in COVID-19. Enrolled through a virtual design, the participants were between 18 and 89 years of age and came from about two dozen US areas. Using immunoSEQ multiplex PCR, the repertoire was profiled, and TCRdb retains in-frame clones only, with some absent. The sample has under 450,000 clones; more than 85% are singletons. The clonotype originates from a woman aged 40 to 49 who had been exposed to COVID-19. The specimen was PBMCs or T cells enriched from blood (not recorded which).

The CDR3 nucleotides are TGTGCCAGCAGCTTAGTACAGGGGAGTTCACCCCTCCACTTT. It yields the protein CASSLVQGSSPLHF. The V gene is TRBV7-6, the J gene TRBJ1-6; TRBD1 agrees at 7 bases. Unmatched junction bases numbered 3, after V lost 1 base and J lost 9 bases. The CDR3 runs 14 residues. Germline V gene data show CDR1 as SGHVS and CDR2 as FNYEAQ. The full variable domain, in which reference TRBV7-6 and TRBJ1-6 provide the parts outside the CDR3, is GAGVSQSPRYKVTKRGQDVALRCDPISGHVSLYWYRQALGQGPEFLTYFNYEAQQDKSGLPNDRFSAERPEGSISTLTIQRTEQRDSAMYRCASSLVQGSSPLHFGNGTRLTVT.